This is a list of T cell receptor beta chains from one sample in a study of T-cell memory formation after mild COVID-19. TCRdb reanalysed the 5' RACE reads using MiXCR and keeps one entry per CDR3 protein. The sample lists 65,000 to 95,000 distinct CDR3 sequences, 10% to 15% occurring once. The sequenced sample consisted of PBMCs or a T cell subset sorted from them (not recorded which). These receptors were taken from a man aged 18 to 30 who had mild COVID-19 (a few samples of this study predate the infection). Cell type and time point are not known. Each CDR3 is given with its conserved first and last residue. The order of the fields is V gene, J gene, D gene, clone size, CDR3 protein, CDR3 DNA. D genes are given only for firm matches. The size field is filled for only some rows; it gives once, few, many or a size class.

v_call: TRBV20-1; j_call: TRBJ2-7; d_call: NA; clone_size: few; cdr3_aa: CSASDFYEQYF; cdr3_nt: TGCAGTGCTAGCGACTTCTACGAGCAGTACTTC
v_call: TRBV12-3/TRBV12-4; j_call: TRBJ2-1; d_call: TRBD1; clone_size: NA; cdr3_aa: CASRTGTGFMNEQFF; cdr3_nt: TGTGCCAGCAGGACAGGGACAGGGTTTATGAATGAGCAGTTCTTC
v_call: TRBV7-3; j_call: TRBJ2-5; d_call: NA; clone_size: NA; cdr3_aa: CASSLTGASPAETQYF; cdr3_nt: TGTGCCAGCAGCTTAACCGGGGCTAGCCCTGCCGAGACCCAGTACTTC
v_call: TRBV14; j_call: TRBJ2-7; d_call: TRBD2; clone_size: few; cdr3_aa: CASSPINRGDEQYF; cdr3_nt: TGTGCCAGCAGCCCAATTAACCGGGGGGACGAGCAGTACTTC
v_call: TRBV25-1; j_call: TRBJ2-5; d_call: NA; clone_size: few; cdr3_aa: CASSDGIGETQYF; cdr3_nt: TGTGCCAGCAGTGACGGGATCGGAGAGACCCAGTACTTC
v_call: TRBV11-2; j_call: TRBJ2-1; d_call: NA; clone_size: few; cdr3_aa: CASSLSPYNEQFF; cdr3_nt: TGTGCCAGCAGCTTGTCCCCATACAATGAGCAGTTCTTC
v_call: TRBV6-4; j_call: TRBJ1-1; d_call: NA; clone_size: few; cdr3_aa: CASSDRDNTEAFF; cdr3_nt: TGTGCCAGCAGTGACCGGGACAACACTGAAGCTTTCTTT
v_call: TRBV29-1; j_call: TRBJ2-5; d_call: NA; clone_size: few; cdr3_aa: CSVEERGGQETQYF; cdr3_nt: TGCAGCGTTGAAGAAAGGGGCGGACAAGAGACCCAGTACTTC
v_call: TRBV7-9; j_call: TRBJ1-1; d_call: TRBD1; clone_size: few; cdr3_aa: CASSSRDRGLMNTEAFF; cdr3_nt: TGTGCCAGCAGCTCCCGGGACAGGGGGCTAATGAACACTGAAGCTTTCTTT
v_call: TRBV7-9; j_call: TRBJ2-2; d_call: TRBD1; clone_size: NA; cdr3_aa: CASSFETGYTGELFF; cdr3_nt: TGTGCCAGCAGCTTTGAGACAGGGTACACCGGGGAGCTGTTTTTT
v_call: TRBV9; j_call: TRBJ2-1; d_call: TRBD2; clone_size: NA; cdr3_aa: CASSVGGGVGNEQFF; cdr3_nt: TGTGCCAGCAGCGTAGGGGGAGGGGTAGGGAATGAGCAGTTCTTC
v_call: TRBV18; j_call: TRBJ2-5; d_call: TRBD1; clone_size: NA; cdr3_aa: CASSPQGATYQETQYF; cdr3_nt: TGTGCCAGCTCACCACAGGGGGCGACGTACCAAGAGACCCAGTACTTC
v_call: TRBV7-9; j_call: TRBJ2-5; d_call: TRBD2; clone_size: NA; cdr3_aa: CASSPRGAGEKKETQYF; cdr3_nt: TGTGCCAGCAGCCCCCGGGGAGCGGGGGAGAAAAAAGAGACCCAGTACTTC
v_call: TRBV5-1; j_call: TRBJ2-7; d_call: NA; clone_size: few; cdr3_aa: CASSLLRGSYEQYF; cdr3_nt: TGCGCCAGCAGCCTCCTAAGGGGCTCCTACGAGCAGTACTTC
v_call: TRBV28; j_call: TRBJ2-2; d_call: NA; clone_size: NA; cdr3_aa: CASSLAIGQYTGELFF; cdr3_nt: TGTGCCAGCAGTCTTGCCATAGGACAGTACACCGGGGAGCTGTTTTTT
v_call: TRBV5-1; j_call: TRBJ2-3; d_call: TRBD2; clone_size: NA; cdr3_aa: CASSLDRGGATDTQYF; cdr3_nt: TGCGCCAGCAGCTTGGATCGCGGGGGGGCAACAGATACGCAGTATTTT
v_call: TRBV7-9; j_call: TRBJ1-1; d_call: TRBD1; clone_size: few; cdr3_aa: CASSSQGATEAFF; cdr3_nt: TGTGCCAGCAGCTCCCAGGGGGCCACTGAAGCTTTCTTT
v_call: TRBV7-9; j_call: TRBJ2-7; d_call: TRBD2; clone_size: NA; cdr3_aa: CASSVLLAGGSYEQYF; cdr3_nt: TGTGCCAGCAGCGTGCTACTAGCGGGGGGCTCCTACGAGCAGTACTTC
v_call: TRBV6-6; j_call: TRBJ1-1; d_call: NA; clone_size: NA; cdr3_aa: CASSYSSEENTEAFF; cdr3_nt: TGTGCCAGCAGTTACTCTAGCGAGGAGAACACTGAAGCTTTCTTT
v_call: TRBV4-1; j_call: TRBJ1-1; d_call: NA; clone_size: NA; cdr3_aa: CASSHVFIRISEAFF; cdr3_nt: TGCGCCAGCAGCCACGTTTTCATACGAATTTCTGAAGCTTTCTTT
v_call: TRBV29-1; j_call: TRBJ2-5; d_call: NA; clone_size: few; cdr3_aa: CSAFGEWETQYF; cdr3_nt: TGCAGCGCATTCGGGGAGTGGGAGACCCAGTACTTC
v_call: TRBV4-1; j_call: TRBJ2-7; d_call: NA; clone_size: many; cdr3_aa: CASSQRGGATYEQYF; cdr3_nt: TGCGCCAGCAGCCAGAGAGGAGGGGCCACCTACGAGCAGTACTTC
v_call: TRBV19; j_call: TRBJ1-5; d_call: NA; clone_size: few; cdr3_aa: CASESFGNSNQPQHF; cdr3_nt: TGTGCCAGTGAATCGTTTGGAAATAGCAATCAGCCCCAGCATTTT
v_call: TRBV2; j_call: TRBJ2-7; d_call: TRBD1; clone_size: few; cdr3_aa: CASSGGRPTGEDGYF; cdr3_nt: TGTGCCAGCAGTGGAGGGAGGCCGACAGGGGAGGACGGATACTTC
v_call: TRBV7-3; j_call: TRBJ2-3; d_call: NA; clone_size: NA; cdr3_aa: CASSYGAADTQYF; cdr3_nt: TGTGCCAGCAGCTACGGGGCCGCAGATACGCAGTATTTT
v_call: TRBV20-1; j_call: TRBJ2-2; d_call: NA; clone_size: NA; cdr3_aa: CSAAGTTNTGELFF; cdr3_nt: TGCAGTGCCGCCGGGACAACTAACACCGGGGAGCTGTTTTTT
v_call: TRBV7-8; j_call: TRBJ2-7; d_call: NA; clone_size: NA; cdr3_aa: CASSLNPNYYEQYF; cdr3_nt: TGTGCCAGCAGCTTGAACCCCAACTACTACGAGCAGTACTTC
v_call: TRBV4-1; j_call: TRBJ2-1; d_call: TRBD2; clone_size: few; cdr3_aa: CASSQETSGGPGQFF; cdr3_nt: TGCGCCAGCAGCCAAGAAACTAGCGGGGGCCCTGGGCAGTTCTTC
v_call: TRBV27; j_call: TRBJ2-1; d_call: TRBD1; clone_size: NA; cdr3_aa: CASSYPGQGQFF; cdr3_nt: TGTGCCAGCAGTTACCCGGGACAGGGGCAGTTCTTC
v_call: TRBV7-2; j_call: TRBJ2-7; d_call: NA; clone_size: NA; cdr3_aa: CASSANLGLPPYEQYF; cdr3_nt: TGTGCCAGCAGCGCTAACCTAGGCCTCCCTCCATACGAGCAGTACTTC
v_call: TRBV29-1; j_call: TRBJ2-1; d_call: NA; clone_size: NA; cdr3_aa: CSVGGASEQFF; cdr3_nt: TGCAGCGTTGGCGGAGCCTCGGAGCAGTTCTTC
v_call: TRBV7-2; j_call: TRBJ2-2; d_call: NA; clone_size: NA; cdr3_aa: CASSLRDFVRTQDTGELFF; cdr3_nt: TGTGCCAGCAGCTTAAGGGATTTCGTTCGGACACAGGACACCGGGGAGCTGTTTTTT
v_call: TRBV12-3/TRBV12-4; j_call: TRBJ1-1; d_call: TRBD1; clone_size: NA; cdr3_aa: CASLGTGATEAFF; cdr3_nt: TGTGCCAGTCTGGGGACAGGGGCCACTGAAGCTTTCTTT
v_call: TRBV27; j_call: TRBJ2-1; d_call: NA; clone_size: NA; cdr3_aa: CASSPLLGGRFDEQFF; cdr3_nt: TGTGCCAGCAGTCCCCTCCTCGGGGGGCGCTTCGATGAGCAGTTCTTC
v_call: TRBV19; j_call: TRBJ2-1; d_call: NA; clone_size: NA; cdr3_aa: CASSKGQGNEQFF; cdr3_nt: TGTGCCAGTAGTAAAGGTCAGGGGAATGAGCAGTTCTTC
v_call: TRBV6-2/TRBV6-3; j_call: TRBJ2-1; d_call: NA; clone_size: few; cdr3_aa: CASSYRPVSYNEQFF; cdr3_nt: TGTGCCAGCAGTTACCGGCCCGTCTCCTACAATGAGCAGTTCTTC
v_call: TRBV28; j_call: TRBJ1-1; d_call: NA; clone_size: few; cdr3_aa: CASTSDGMNTEAFF; cdr3_nt: TGTGCCAGCACCTCAGACGGAATGAACACTGAAGCTTTCTTT
v_call: TRBV7-6; j_call: TRBJ1-4; d_call: NA; clone_size: few; cdr3_aa: CASSSPGTGVEKLFF; cdr3_nt: TGTGCCAGCAGCTCGCCGGGGACCGGGGTTGAAAAACTGTTTTTT
v_call: TRBV10-2; j_call: TRBJ2-1; d_call: NA; clone_size: few; cdr3_aa: CASREASSYNEQFF; cdr3_nt: TGCGCCAGCAGGGAGGCCAGCTCCTACAATGAGCAGTTCTTC
v_call: TRBV6-6; j_call: TRBJ1-1; d_call: NA; clone_size: few; cdr3_aa: CASTSGLNTEAFF; cdr3_nt: TGTGCCAGCACCTCAGGGTTGAACACTGAAGCTTTCTTT
v_call: TRBV27; j_call: TRBJ2-7; d_call: TRBD2; clone_size: NA; cdr3_aa: CASSHGLAGYEQYF; cdr3_nt: TGTGCCAGCAGCCACGGACTAGCGGGCTACGAGCAGTACTTC
v_call: TRBV24-1; j_call: TRBJ2-1; d_call: TRBD1; clone_size: NA; cdr3_aa: CATSDMGTGTVEQFF; cdr3_nt: TGTGCCACCAGTGATATGGGGACAGGGACTGTTGAGCAGTTCTTC
v_call: TRBV29-1; j_call: TRBJ1-1; d_call: NA; clone_size: few; cdr3_aa: CSGGDGEAFF; cdr3_nt: TGCAGCGGGGGGGACGGCGAAGCTTTCTTT
v_call: TRBV11-2; j_call: TRBJ2-1; d_call: TRBD2; clone_size: few; cdr3_aa: CASSLGEGPSNEQFF; cdr3_nt: TGTGCCAGCAGCTTAGGGGAGGGGCCCAGCAATGAGCAGTTCTTC
v_call: TRBV9; j_call: TRBJ2-1; d_call: NA; clone_size: NA; cdr3_aa: CASSKGGGGYNEQFF; cdr3_nt: TGTGCCAGCAGCAAAGGCGGGGGCGGTTACAATGAGCAGTTCTTC
v_call: TRBV27; j_call: TRBJ2-7; d_call: TRBD1; clone_size: few; cdr3_aa: CASSFGQGPYEQYF; cdr3_nt: TGTGCCAGCAGCTTCGGACAGGGACCCTACGAGCAGTACTTC
v_call: TRBV6-5; j_call: TRBJ2-3; d_call: TRBD2; clone_size: NA; cdr3_aa: CASRPGTRETDTQYF; cdr3_nt: TGTGCCAGCAGACCCGGGACTAGGGAAACAGATACGCAGTATTTT
v_call: TRBV19; j_call: TRBJ2-1; d_call: NA; clone_size: few; cdr3_aa: CASSMALGNEQFF; cdr3_nt: TGTGCCAGTAGTATGGCGCTCGGTAATGAGCAGTTCTTC
v_call: TRBV5-6; j_call: TRBJ1-1; d_call: NA; clone_size: few; cdr3_aa: CASSFSVWDGVNTEAFF; cdr3_nt: TGTGCCAGCAGCTTTAGCGTCTGGGACGGCGTGAACACTGAAGCTTTCTTT
v_call: TRBV11-2; j_call: TRBJ2-1; d_call: NA; clone_size: NA; cdr3_aa: CASRPPHGNNEQFF; cdr3_nt: TGTGCCAGCAGACCACCCCACGGAAACAATGAGCAGTTCTTC
v_call: TRBV10-1; j_call: TRBJ1-5; d_call: NA; clone_size: few; cdr3_aa: CASSEGYLEPQHF; cdr3_nt: TGCGCCAGCAGTGAAGGGTATCTCGAGCCCCAGCATTTT
v_call: TRBV5-1; j_call: TRBJ1-2; d_call: TRBD1; clone_size: few; cdr3_aa: CASSLGQGIPGHYGYTF; cdr3_nt: TGCGCCAGCAGCTTGGGACAGGGGATCCCTGGGCACTATGGCTACACCTTC
v_call: TRBV25-1; j_call: TRBJ1-6; d_call: NA; clone_size: few; cdr3_aa: CASSQGWGESSYNSPLHF; cdr3_nt: TGTGCCAGCAGTCAAGGCTGGGGGGAGAGCTCCTATAATTCACCCCTCCACTTT
v_call: TRBV5-1; j_call: TRBJ1-1; d_call: TRBD1; clone_size: many; cdr3_aa: CASSDGTGLMNTEAFF; cdr3_nt: TGCGCCAGCAGCGACGGGACAGGTCTCATGAACACTGAAGCTTTCTTT
v_call: TRBV4-2; j_call: TRBJ2-5; d_call: TRBD2; clone_size: NA; cdr3_aa: CASSHGLAGGRETQYF; cdr3_nt: TGTGCCAGCAGCCACGGACTAGCGGGGGGCAGGGAGACCCAGTACTTC
v_call: TRBV12-3/TRBV12-4; j_call: TRBJ2-5; d_call: NA; clone_size: few; cdr3_aa: CASSPGTRQETQYF; cdr3_nt: TGTGCCAGCAGTCCCGGGACAAGACAAGAGACCCAGTACTTC
v_call: TRBV27; j_call: TRBJ1-5; d_call: NA; clone_size: few; cdr3_aa: CASSFAGSNQPQHF; cdr3_nt: TGTGCCAGCAGTTTTGCAGGTAGCAATCAGCCCCAGCATTTT